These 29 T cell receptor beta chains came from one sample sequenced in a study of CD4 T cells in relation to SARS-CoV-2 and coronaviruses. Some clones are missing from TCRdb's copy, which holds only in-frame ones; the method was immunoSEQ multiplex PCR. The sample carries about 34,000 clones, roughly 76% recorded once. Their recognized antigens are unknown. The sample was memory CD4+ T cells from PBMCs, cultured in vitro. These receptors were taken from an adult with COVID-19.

CDR3 amino acids: CASARTDSYEQYF. Here the CDR3 DNA reads TGTGCCAGCGCCCGGACAGACTCCTACGAGCAGTACTTC. The chain combines TRBV6-5 with TRBJ2-7, with D maybe TRBD1 (6 bases). With 8 bases removed from V and 0 bases from J, the gap between germline ends came to 11 bases. The CDR3 is 13 amino acids. The V gene's germline CDR1 is MNHEY and CDR2 SVGAGI.

DNA for the CDR3: TGTGCCAGCTCACGGGTCAACGAGCAAGAGACCCAGTACTTC. It translates to CASSRVNEQETQYF. The chain joins TRBV18 to TRBJ2-5; D ambiguous. Trimming left V 4 bases short and J 2 bases short, with 11 bases between. CDR1 KGHSH and CDR2 LQKENI come from the germline V gene. This CDR3 is built from 14 residues.

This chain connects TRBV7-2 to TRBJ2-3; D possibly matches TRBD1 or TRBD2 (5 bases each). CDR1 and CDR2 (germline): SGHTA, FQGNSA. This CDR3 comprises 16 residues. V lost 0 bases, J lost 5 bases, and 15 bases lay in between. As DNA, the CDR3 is TGTGCCAGCAGCTTAGCGATTGGGACGCGGGTAGATACGCAGTATTTT. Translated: CASSLAIGTRVDTQYF.

CDR3 protein: CASSPRRGTGELFF. CDR3 bases: TGTGCCAGCTCACCGCGCAGGGGCACCGGGGAGCTGTTTTTT. The J gene is TRBJ2-2, the V gene TRBV18; a possible D gene is TRBD1 (6 bases). V was clipped by 3 bases and J by 4 bases, with 9 bases between them. CDR1 and CDR2 (germline): KGHSH, LQKENI. The CDR3 sequence is 14 residues long.

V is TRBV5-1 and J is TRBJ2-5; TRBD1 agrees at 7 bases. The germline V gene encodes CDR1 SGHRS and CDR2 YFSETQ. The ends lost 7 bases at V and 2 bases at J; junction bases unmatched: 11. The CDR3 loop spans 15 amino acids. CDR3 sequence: CASSLVRDRQETQYF. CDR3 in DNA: TGCGCCAGCTCCCTTGTCCGGGACAGACAAGAGACCCAGTACTTC. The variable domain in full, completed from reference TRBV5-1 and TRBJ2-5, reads KAGVTQTPRYLIKTRGQQVTLSCSPISGHRSVSWYQQTPGQGLQFLFEYFSETQRNKGNFPGRFSGRQFSNSRSEMNVSTLELGDSALYLCASSLVRDRQETQYFGPGTRLLVL.

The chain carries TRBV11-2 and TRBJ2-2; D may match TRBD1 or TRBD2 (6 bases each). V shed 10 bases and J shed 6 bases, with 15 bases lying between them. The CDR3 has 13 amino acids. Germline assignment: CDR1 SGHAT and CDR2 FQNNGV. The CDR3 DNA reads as TGTGCCACTACCGGGGGCCCACCCGGGGAGCTGTTTTTT. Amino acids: CATTGGPPGELFF.

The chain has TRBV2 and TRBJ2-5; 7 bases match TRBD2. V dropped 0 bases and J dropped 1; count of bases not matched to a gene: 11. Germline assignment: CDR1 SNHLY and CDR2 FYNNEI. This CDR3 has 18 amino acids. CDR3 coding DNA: TGTGCCAGCAGTGAAGCCCTTGGGGCTAGCGGCAGCCAAGAGACCCAGTACTTC. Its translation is CASSEALGASGSQETQYF.

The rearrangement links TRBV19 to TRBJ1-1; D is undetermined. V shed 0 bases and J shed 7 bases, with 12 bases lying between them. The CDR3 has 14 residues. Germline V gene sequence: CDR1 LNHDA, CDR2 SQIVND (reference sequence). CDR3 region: CASSIEWAAREAFF. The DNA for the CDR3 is TGTGCCAGTAGTATAGAATGGGCAGCACGTGAAGCTTTCTTT.

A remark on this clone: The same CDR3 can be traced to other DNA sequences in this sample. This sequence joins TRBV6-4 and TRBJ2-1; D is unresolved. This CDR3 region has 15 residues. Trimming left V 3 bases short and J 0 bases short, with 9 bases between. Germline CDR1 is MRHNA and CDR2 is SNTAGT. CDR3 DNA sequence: TGTGCCAGCAGTGATACGAGTGGCTCCTACAATGAGCAGTTCTTC. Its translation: CASSDTSGSYNEQFF.

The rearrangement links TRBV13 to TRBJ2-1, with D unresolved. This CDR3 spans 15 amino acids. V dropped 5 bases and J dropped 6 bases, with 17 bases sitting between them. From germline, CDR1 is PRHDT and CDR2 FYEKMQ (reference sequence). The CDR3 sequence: CASSTLLKTFNEQFF. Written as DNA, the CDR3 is TGTGCCAGCAGCACCTTGCTAAAAACCTTCAATGAGCAGTTCTTC.

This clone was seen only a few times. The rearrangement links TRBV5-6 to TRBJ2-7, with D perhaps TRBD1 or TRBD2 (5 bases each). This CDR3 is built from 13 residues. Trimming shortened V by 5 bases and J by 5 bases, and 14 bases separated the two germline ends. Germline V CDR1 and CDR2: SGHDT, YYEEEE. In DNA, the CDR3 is TGTGCCAGCAGTCGGGACCGAACAAACGAGCAGTACTTC. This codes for CASSRDRTNEQYF.

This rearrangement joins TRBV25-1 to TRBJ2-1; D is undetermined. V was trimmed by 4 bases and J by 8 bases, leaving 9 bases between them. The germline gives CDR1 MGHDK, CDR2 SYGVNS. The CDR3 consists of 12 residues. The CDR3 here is CASSVLIHEQFF. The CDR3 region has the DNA TGTGCCAGCAGTGTACTCATCCATGAGCAGTTCTTC.

CDR3 sequence (DNA): TGTGCCAGCAGACCGGGACAGTACAATGAGCAGTTCTTC. It translates to CASRPGQYNEQFF. The V gene is TRBV7-9, the J gene TRBJ2-1, with 7 bases identical to TRBD1. This CDR3 spans 13 amino acids. V shed 6 bases and J 4 bases; nucleotides not matched to a gene: 3. Germline V gene lookup returns CDR1 SEHNR and CDR2 FQNEAQ (reference sequence).

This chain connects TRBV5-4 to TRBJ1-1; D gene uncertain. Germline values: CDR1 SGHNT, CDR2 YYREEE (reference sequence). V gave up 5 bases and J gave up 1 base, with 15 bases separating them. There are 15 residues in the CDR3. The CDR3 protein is CASSYGPPQNTEAFF. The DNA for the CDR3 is TGTGCCAGCAGTTACGGGCCCCCTCAGAACACTGAAGCTTTCTTT.

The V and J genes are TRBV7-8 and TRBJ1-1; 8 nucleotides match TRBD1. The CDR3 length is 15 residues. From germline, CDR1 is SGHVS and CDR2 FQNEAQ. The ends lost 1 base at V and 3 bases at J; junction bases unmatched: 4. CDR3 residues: CASSLGRGRDTEAFF. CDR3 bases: TGTGCCAGCAGCTTAGGCAGGGGGCGCGACACTGAAGCTTTCTTT.

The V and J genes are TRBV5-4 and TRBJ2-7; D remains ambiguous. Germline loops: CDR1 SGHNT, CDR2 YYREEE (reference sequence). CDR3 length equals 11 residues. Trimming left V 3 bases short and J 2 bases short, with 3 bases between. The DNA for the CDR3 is TGTGCCAGCAGCTACGCCTACGAGCAGTACTTC. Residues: CASSYAYEQYF.

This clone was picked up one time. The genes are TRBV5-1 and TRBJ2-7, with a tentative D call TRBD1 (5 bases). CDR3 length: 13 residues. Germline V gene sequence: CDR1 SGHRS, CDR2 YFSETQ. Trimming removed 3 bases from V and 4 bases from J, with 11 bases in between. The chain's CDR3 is CASSSTASYEQYF. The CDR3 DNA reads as TGCGCCAGCAGCTCGACAGCTTCGTACGAGCAGTACTTC.

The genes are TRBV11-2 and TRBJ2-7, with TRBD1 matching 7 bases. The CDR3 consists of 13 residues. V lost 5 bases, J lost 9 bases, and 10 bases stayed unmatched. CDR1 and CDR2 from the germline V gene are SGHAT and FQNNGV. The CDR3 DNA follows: TGTGCCAGCAGCCTGGGACAGCGGTTGTGGCAGTACTTC. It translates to CASSLGQRLWQYF.

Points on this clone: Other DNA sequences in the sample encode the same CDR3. The CDR3 nucleotides read TGCGCCAGCAGCCCCGGGACAGTGAGCTACGAGCAGTACTTC. It specifies CASSPGTVSYEQYF. The chain employs TRBV5-1 and TRBJ2-7, with 7 bases lining up with TRBD1. Looked up from germline, CDR1 is SGHRS and CDR2 is YFSETQ. Trimming at V came to 4 bases and at J to 3 bases, leaving 7 bases not matched to a gene. This CDR3 has 14 amino acids.

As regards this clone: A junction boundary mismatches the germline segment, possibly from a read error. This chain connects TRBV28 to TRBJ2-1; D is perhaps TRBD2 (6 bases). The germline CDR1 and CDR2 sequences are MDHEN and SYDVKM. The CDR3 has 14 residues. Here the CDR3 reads CASKLRDSHNEQFF. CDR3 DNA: TGTGCCAGCAAACTCCGGGACTCCCACAATGAGCAGTTCTTC.

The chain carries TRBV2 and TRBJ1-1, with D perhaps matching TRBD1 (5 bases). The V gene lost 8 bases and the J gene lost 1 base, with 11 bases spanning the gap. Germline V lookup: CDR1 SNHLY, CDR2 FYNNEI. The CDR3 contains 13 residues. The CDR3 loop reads CASLQESNTEAFF. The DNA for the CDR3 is TGTGCCAGCCTACAGGAGTCGAACACTGAAGCTTTCTTT.

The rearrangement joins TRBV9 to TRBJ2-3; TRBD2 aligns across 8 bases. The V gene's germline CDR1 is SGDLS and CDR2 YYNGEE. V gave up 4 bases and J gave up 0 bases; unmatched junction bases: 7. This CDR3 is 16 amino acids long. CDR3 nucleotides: TGTGCCAGCAGCTTTTATAGCGGGAAAAGCACAGATACGCAGTATTTT. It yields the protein CASSFYSGKSTDTQYF.

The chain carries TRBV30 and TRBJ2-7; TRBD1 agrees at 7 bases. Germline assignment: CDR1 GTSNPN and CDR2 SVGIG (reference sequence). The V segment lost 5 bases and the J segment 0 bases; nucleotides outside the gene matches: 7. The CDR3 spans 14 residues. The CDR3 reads CAWGRDRLSYEQYF. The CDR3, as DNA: TGTGCCTGGGGCAGGGACAGACTCTCCTACGAGCAGTACTTC.

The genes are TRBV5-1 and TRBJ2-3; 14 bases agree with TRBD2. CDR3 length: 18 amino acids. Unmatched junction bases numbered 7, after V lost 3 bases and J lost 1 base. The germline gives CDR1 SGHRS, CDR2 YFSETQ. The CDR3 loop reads CASSSARGLAGGTDTQYF. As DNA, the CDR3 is TGCGCCAGCAGCTCGGCGAGGGGACTAGCGGGAGGCACAGATACGCAGTATTTT.

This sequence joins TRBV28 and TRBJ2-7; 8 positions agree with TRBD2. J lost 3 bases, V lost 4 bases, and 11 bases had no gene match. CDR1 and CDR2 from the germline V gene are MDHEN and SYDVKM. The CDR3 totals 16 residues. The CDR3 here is CASSSPGGGVNYEQYF. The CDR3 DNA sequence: TGTGCCAGCAGTTCCCCGGGGGGGGGCGTCAACTACGAGCAGTACTTC.

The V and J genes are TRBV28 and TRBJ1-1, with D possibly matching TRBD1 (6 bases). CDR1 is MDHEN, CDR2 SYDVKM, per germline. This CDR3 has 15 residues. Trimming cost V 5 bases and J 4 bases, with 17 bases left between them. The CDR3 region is CASSPNRALLTEAFF. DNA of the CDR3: TGTGCCAGCAGTCCCAACAGGGCCCTCCTCACTGAAGCTTTCTTT.

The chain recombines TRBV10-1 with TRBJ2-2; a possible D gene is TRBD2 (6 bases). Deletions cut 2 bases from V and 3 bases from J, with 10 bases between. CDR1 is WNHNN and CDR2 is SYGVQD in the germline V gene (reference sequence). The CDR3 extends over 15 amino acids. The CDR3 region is CASSEGASDTGELFF. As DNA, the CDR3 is TGCGCCAGCAGTGAGGGGGCTAGCGACACCGGGGAGCTGTTTTTT.

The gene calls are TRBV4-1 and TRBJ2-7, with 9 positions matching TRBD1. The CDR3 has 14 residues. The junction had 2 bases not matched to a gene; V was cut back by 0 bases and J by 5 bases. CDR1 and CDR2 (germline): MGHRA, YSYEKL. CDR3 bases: TGCGCCAGCAGCCAAGACCGGGACAGGGACGAGCAGTACTTC. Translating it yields CASSQDRDRDEQYF.

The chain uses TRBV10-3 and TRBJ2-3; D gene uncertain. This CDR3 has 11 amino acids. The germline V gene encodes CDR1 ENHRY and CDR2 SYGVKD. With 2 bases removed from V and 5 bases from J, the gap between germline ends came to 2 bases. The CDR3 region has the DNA TGTGCCATCAGTGAGGGAGATACGCAGTATTTT. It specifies CAISEGDTQYF.